Below, 2 T cell receptor beta chains from the same sample are listed, as sequenced in a study of blood T cell repertoires in COVID-19. Libraries were prepared by immunoSEQ multiplex PCR; TCRdb keeps only in-frame clonotypes and omits some of them. The sample lists approximately 400,000 clones; roughly 86% were seen once. Sequenced input: peripheral blood. Receptors originate from a human donor with acute or convalescent COVID-19. The donor label of this sample is uncertain.

The rearrangement joins TRBV29-1 to TRBJ2-1, with 10 bases fitting TRBD2. The germline V gene has CDR1 SQVTM and CDR2 ANQGSEA. CDR3 length: 14 residues. With V trimmed by 5 bases and J by 4 bases, 5 bases remained unmatched. CDR3 bases: TGCAGCGTTCTCGGACTAGCGGTATACAATGAGCAGTTCTTC. Its protein is CSVLGLAVYNEQFF.

This chain joins TRBV2 and TRBJ2-5; a possible D gene is TRBD1 (6 bases). CDR3 length equals 13 residues. CDR1 is SNHLY and CDR2 is FYNNEI in the germline V gene. Trimming cost V 6 bases and J 2 bases, with 10 bases left between them. CDR3 in DNA: TGTGCCAGCAGGCATGACAGGCAAGAGACCCAGTACTTC. Translation: CASRHDRQETQYF. Using reference TRBV2 and TRBJ2-5 for the parts outside the CDR3, the full variable domain is EPEVTQTPSHQVTQMGQEVILRCVPISNHLYFYWYRQILGQKVEFLVSFYNNEISEKSEIFDDQFSVERPDGSNFTLKIRSTKLEDSAMYFCASRHDRQETQYFGPGTRLLVL.